One and the same sample provided the 3 T cell receptor beta chains below, sequenced in a study of beta chain features in type 1 diabetes. Study-wide findings and caveats: Across all four CD4+ subsets, people with type 1 diabetes showed modestly shorter TCRB CDR3s.

The authors reverse transcribed all of the isolated RNA, so sequencing captured expressed TCRB transcripts. Data came from immunoSEQ multiplex PCR; TCRdb stores just in-frame clones and leaves some out. The sample lists 250,000 to 300,000 clones; approximately 25% were seen once. Antigens for these TCRs are unknown. What was sequenced was naive CD4+ T cells from blood. All receptors come from a woman in her thirties with type 1 diabetes.

J is TRBJ1-2 and V is TRBV30, with 8 bases identical to TRBD1. The junction had 2 bases not matched to a gene; V was cut back by 2 bases and J by 3 bases. From germline, CDR1 is GTSNPN and CDR2 SVGIG (reference sequence). The CDR3 extends over 13 amino acids. CDR3 DNA: TGTGCCTGGAGTACGACAGGGGACTATGGCTACACCTTC. This codes for CAWSTTGDYGYTF.

This clone has more than one count but fewer than ten. J is TRBJ2-6 and V is TRBV25-1; tentative D call: TRBD1 (5 bases). From germline, CDR1 is MGHDK and CDR2 SYGVNS. The CDR3 spans 16 residues. The ends were cut back, 2 bases at V and 2 bases at J, with 10 bases in the middle. CDR3 nucleotides: TGTGCCAGCAGTGAACCCGGCAGGGCTGGGGCCAACGTCCTGACTTTC. Its protein product is CASSEPGRAGANVLTF. Combining the CDR3 with reference TRBV25-1 and TRBJ2-6 gives the whole variable domain EADIYQTPRYLVIGTGKKITLECSQTMGHDKMYWYQQDPGMELHLIHYSYGVNSTEKGDLSSESTVSRIRTEHFPLTLESARPSHTSQYLCASSEPGRAGANVLTFGAGSRLTVL.

This chain connects TRBV4-1 to TRBJ1-5, with TRBD1 matching 7 bases. Germline trimming cut 4 bases from V and 2 bases from J; bases unmatched to any gene: 2. This CDR3 has 14 residues. Per the germline V gene, CDR1 is MGHRA and CDR2 is YSYEKL. The CDR3 spells CASSLGQGNQPQHF. CDR3 bases: TGCGCCAGCAGCCTCGGACAGGGCAATCAGCCCCAGCATTTT.